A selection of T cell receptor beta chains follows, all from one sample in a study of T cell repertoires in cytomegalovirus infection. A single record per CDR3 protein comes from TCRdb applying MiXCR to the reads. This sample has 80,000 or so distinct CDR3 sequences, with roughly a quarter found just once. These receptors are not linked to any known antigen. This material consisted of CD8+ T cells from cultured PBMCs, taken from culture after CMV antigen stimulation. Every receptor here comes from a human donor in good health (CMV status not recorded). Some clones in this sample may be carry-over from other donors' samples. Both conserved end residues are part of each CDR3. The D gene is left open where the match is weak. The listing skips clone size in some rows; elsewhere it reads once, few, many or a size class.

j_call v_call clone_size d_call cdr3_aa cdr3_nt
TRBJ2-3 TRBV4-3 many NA CASSQDRPTGGKVDTQYF TGCGCCAGCAGCCAAGATCGACCAACGGGGGGCAAGGTGGATACGCAGTATTTT
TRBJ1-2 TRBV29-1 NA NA CSVWDGGSSGYTF TGCAGCGTTTGGGACGGAGGGAGTAGTGGCTACACCTTC
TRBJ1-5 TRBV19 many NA CASNPDRVSNQPQHF TGTGCCAGTAACCCTGACAGAGTTAGCAATCAGCCCCAGCATTTT
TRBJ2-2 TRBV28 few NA CASSPTGANTGELFF TGTGCCAGCAGTCCGACGGGGGCAAACACCGGGGAGCTGTTTTTT
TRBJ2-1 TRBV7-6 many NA CASSLRDSKNEQFF TGTGCCAGCAGCCTACGGGACTCCAAAAATGAGCAGTTCTTC
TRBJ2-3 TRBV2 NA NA CASSRGDTQYF TGTGCCAGCAGCAGGGGAGATACGCAGTATTTT
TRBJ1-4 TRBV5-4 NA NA CASSLAGQPTNEKLFF TGTGCCAGCAGCTTGGCCGGACAGCCAACTAATGAAAAACTGTTTTTT
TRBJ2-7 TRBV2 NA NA CASSEGGSSYEQYF TGTGCCAGCAGTGAAGGTGGCTCTTCCTACGAGCAGTACTTC
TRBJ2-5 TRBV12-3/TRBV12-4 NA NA CASSSRRIQETQYF TGTGCCAGCAGTTCCCGACGGATCCAAGAGACCCAGTACTTC
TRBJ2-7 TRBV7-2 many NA CASSPILAGGIYEQYF TGTGCCAGCAGCCCAATTTTGGCAGGGGGGATTTACGAGCAGTACTTC
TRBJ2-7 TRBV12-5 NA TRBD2 CASGPGTSGEHYEQYF TGTGCTAGTGGTCCCGGGACTAGCGGGGAGCACTACGAGCAGTACTTC
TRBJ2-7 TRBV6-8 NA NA CASMVQGYEQYF TGTGCCAGCATGGTCCAGGGGTACGAGCAGTACTTC
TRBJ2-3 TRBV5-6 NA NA CASSLSGPDTQYF TGTGCCAGCAGCTTGAGCGGCCCAGATACGCAGTATTTT
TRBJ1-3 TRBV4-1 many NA CASSLDSGNTIYF TGCGCCAGCAGCCTGGACTCTGGAAACACCATATATTTT
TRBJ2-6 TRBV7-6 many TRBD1 CASSPGTGESGANVLTF TGTGCCAGCAGCCCCGGGACAGGGGAGTCTGGGGCCAACGTCCTGACTTTC
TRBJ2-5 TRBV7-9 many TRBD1 CASSLGQGQETQYF TGTGCCAGCAGCTTAGGACAGGGACAAGAGACCCAGTACTTC
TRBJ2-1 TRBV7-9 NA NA CASSLESYYNEQFF TGTGCCAGCAGCTTAGAGAGTTATTACAATGAGCAGTTCTTC
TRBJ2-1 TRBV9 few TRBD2 CASSVGLAGGPVYNEQFF TGTGCCAGCAGCGTAGGACTAGCGGGAGGGCCGGTCTACAATGAGCAGTTCTTC
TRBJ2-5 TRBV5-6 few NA CANSSDNHIIETQYF TGTGCCAACAGCTCCGACAATCACATCATCGAGACCCAGTACTTC
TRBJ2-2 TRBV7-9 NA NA CASSIPPSRKLFF TGTGCCAGCAGCATACCCCCATCCCGGAAGCTGTTTTTT
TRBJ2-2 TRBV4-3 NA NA CASSQGLSGELFF TGCGCCAGCAGCCAAGGGTTGAGCGGGGAGCTGTTTTTT
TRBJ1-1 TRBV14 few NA CASSRAGAKNTEAFF TGTGCCAGCAGCCGGGCGGGAGCGAAGAACACTGAAGCTTTCTTT
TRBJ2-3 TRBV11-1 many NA CASSPRTGGTDTQYF TGTGCCAGCAGCCCCAGGACAGGAGGGACAGATACGCAGTATTTT
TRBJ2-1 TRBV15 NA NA CATSKQGSEQFF TGTGCCACCAGCAAGCAGGGGTCTGAGCAGTTCTTC
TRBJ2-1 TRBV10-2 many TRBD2 CASTLTGTSGYNEQFF TGCGCCAGCACCTTAACCGGGACTAGCGGATACAATGAGCAGTTCTTC
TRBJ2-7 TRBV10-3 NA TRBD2 CAICPGGVYEQYF TGTGCTATTTGCCCGGGGGGGGTGTACGAGCAGTACTTC
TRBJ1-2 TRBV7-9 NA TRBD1 CASSLQGLGNYGYTF TGTGCCAGCAGCCTACAGGGGTTGGGTAACTATGGCTACACCTTC
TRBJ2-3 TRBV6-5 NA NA CASSYGARDDTQYF TGTGCCAGCAGTTACGGAGCCCGGGATGATACGCAGTATTTT
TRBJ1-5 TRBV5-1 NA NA CASSRDDNQPQHF TGCGCCAGCAGCCGGGATGACAATCAGCCCCAGCATTTT
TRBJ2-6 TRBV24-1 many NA CATSDGTGANVLTF TGTGCCACCAGTGATGGTACTGGGGCCAACGTCCTGACTTTC
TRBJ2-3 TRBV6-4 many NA CASSLGGATDTQYF TGTGCCAGCAGTTTAGGGGGGGCCACAGATACGCAGTATTTT
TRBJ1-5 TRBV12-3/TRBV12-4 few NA CASSLFGIGQPQHF TGTGCCAGCAGTTTATTTGGGATTGGACAGCCCCAGCATTTT
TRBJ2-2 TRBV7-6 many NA CASSQLLGTGELFF TGTGCCAGCAGCCAACTACTAGGCACCGGGGAGCTGTTTTTT
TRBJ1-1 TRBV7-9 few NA CASNPGVLGGEKGTEAFF TGTGCCAGCAACCCTGGTGTACTCGGGGGCGAGAAGGGGACTGAAGCTTTCTTT
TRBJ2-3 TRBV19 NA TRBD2 CASSILAASTDTQYF TGTGCCAGTAGTATTCTAGCGGCTAGCACAGATACGCAGTATTTT
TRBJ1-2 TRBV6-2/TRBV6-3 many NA CASSDWTANYGYTF TGTGCCAGCAGTGATTGGACAGCTAACTATGGCTACACCTTC